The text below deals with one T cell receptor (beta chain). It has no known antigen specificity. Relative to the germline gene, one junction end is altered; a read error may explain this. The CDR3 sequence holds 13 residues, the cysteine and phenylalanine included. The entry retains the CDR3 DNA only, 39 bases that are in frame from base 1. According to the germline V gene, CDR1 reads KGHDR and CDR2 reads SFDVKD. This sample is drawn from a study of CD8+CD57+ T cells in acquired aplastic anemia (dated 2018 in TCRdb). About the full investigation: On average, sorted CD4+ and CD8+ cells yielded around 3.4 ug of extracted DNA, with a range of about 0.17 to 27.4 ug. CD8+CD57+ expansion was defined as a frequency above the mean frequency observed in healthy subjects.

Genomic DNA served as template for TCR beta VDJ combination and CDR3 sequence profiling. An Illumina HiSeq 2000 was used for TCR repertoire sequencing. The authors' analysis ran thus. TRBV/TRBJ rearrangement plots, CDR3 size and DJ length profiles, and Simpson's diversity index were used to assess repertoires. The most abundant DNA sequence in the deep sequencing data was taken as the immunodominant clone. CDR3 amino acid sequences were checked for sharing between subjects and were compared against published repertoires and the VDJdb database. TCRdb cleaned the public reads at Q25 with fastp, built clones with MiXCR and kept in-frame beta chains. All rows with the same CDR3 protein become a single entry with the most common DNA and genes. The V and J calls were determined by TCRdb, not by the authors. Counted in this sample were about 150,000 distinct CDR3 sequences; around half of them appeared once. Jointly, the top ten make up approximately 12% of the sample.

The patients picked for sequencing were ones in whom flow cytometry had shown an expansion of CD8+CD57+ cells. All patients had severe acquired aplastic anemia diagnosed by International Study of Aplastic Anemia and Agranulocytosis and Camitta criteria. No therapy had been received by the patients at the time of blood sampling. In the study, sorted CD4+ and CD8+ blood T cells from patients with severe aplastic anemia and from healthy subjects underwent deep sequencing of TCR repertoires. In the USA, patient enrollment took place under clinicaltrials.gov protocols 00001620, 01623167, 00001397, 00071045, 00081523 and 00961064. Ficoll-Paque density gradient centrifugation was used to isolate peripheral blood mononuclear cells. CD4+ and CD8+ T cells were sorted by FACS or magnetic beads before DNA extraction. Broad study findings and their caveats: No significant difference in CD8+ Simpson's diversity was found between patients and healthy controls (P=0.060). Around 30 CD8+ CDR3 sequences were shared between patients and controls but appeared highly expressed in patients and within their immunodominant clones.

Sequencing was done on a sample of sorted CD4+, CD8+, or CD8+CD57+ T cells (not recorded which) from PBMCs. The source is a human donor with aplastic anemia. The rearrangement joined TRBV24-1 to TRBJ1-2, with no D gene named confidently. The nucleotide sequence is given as TGTGCCACCAGTGATTTTGGGAACTATGGCTACGCCTTC. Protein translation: CATSDFGNYGYAF.